The 26 T cell receptor beta chains below come from one sample, sequenced in a study of beta chain features in type 1 diabetes. Study-level points and caveats: Type 1 diabetes patients showed a moderate but significant shortening of TCRB CDR3s in all four CD4+ subsets.

These receptors lack a known antigen. Sequenced material consisted of expressed TCRB transcripts (all of the isolated RNA was reverse transcribed). Libraries were prepared by immunoSEQ multiplex PCR; TCRdb keeps only in-frame clonotypes and omits some of them. The repertoire consists of 300,000 to 400,000 clones, with over 8.5% occurring once and the leading ten covering over 0.45%. Sequenced sample: central memory CD4+ T cells from blood. The receptors were gathered from a man under 40 with type 1 diabetes.

CDR3 bases: TGTGCCAGCAGCTTAGCGAAGGGGATTGATACGCAGTATTTT. It codes for CASSLAKGIDTQYF. The chain couples TRBV7-2 to TRBJ2-3; possible D gene TRBD1, 5 bases. Germline values: CDR1 SGHTA, CDR2 FQGNSA. CDR3 length: 14 amino acids. The ends were cut back, 0 bases at V and 6 bases at J, with 10 bases in the middle.

Only a few counts were recorded for this clone. The chain joins TRBV5-5 to TRBJ1-2; D uncertain. The germline V gene has CDR1 SGHKS and CDR2 YYEKEE (reference sequence). CDR3 length: 12 residues. Trimming removed 4 bases from V and 7 bases from J, with 11 bases in between. CDR3 coding DNA: TGTGCCAGCAGCCTACTATGGGGTGGCTACACCTTC. It translates to CASSLLWGGYTF. The entire variable domain, with the rest obtained from reference TRBV5-5 and TRBJ1-2, is as follows: DAGVTQSPTHLIKTRGQQVTLRCSPISGHKSVSWYQQVLGQGPQFIFQYYEKEERGRGNFPDRFSARQFPNYSSELNVNALLLGDSALYLCASSLLWGGYTFGSGTRLTVV.

The V and J genes are TRBV9 and TRBJ1-3, with D possibly matching TRBD1 (5 bases). V was trimmed by 7 bases and J by 6 bases, leaving 8 bases between them. Germline V gene data show CDR1 as SGDLS and CDR2 as YYNGEE. The CDR3 runs 11 residues. The CDR3 region is CASGGTNTIYF. CDR3 nucleotides: TGTGCCAGCGGCGGGACAAACACCATATATTTT.

The gene calls are TRBV7-9 and TRBJ2-2, with a tentative D call TRBD1 (6 bases). V was cut by 5 bases and J by 6 bases, with 22 bases left in between. Germline V gene data show CDR1 as SEHNR and CDR2 as FQNEAQ (reference sequence). The CDR3 consists of 17 residues. The CDR3: CASSQDQGIDLAGELFF. CDR3 nucleotide sequence: TGTGCCAGCAGCCAAGATCAGGGGATAGATTTGGCCGGGGAGCTGTTTTTT.

V usage is TRBV7-9 and J usage is TRBJ1-1, with D possibly being TRBD1 (5 bases). The CDR3 is 16 amino acids. With 1 base removed from V and 3 bases from J, the gap between germline ends came to 15 bases. The germline CDR1 and CDR2 sequences are SEHNR and FQNEAQ (reference sequence). In DNA, the CDR3 is TGTGCCAGCAGCTTAGGGGGGGTCGGACGATACACTGAAGCTTTCTTT. Translation gives CASSLGGVGRYTEAFF. Together with reference TRBV7-9 and TRBJ1-1, the CDR3 gives the full variable domain: DTGVSQNPRHKITKRGQNVTFRCDPISEHNRLYWYRQTLGQGPEFLTYFQNEAQLEKSRLLSDRFSAERPKGSFSTLEIQRTEQGDSAMYLCASSLGGVGRYTEAFFGQGTRLTVV.

The chain carries TRBV28 and TRBJ1-1; no firm D call. The CDR3 sequence is 16 residues long. CDR1 is MDHEN and CDR2 is SYDVKM in the germline V gene. The V end lost 4 bases, the J end lost 3 bases, and 18 bases lay between the germline ends. As DNA, the CDR3 is TGTGCCAGCAGTTCAAACCCCCCCATCAGACACACTGAAGCTTTCTTT. It is translated as CASSSNPPIRHTEAFF.

This clone has only a few counts. The chain recombines TRBV9 with TRBJ2-1; D is unclear. The V end lost 0 bases, the J end lost 8 bases, and 3 bases lay between the germline ends. This CDR3 has 11 residues. Per germline, CDR1 SGDLS and CDR2 YYNGEE. CDR3 loop: CASSVADEQFF. In nucleotides, the CDR3 is TGTGCCAGCAGCGTAGCGGATGAGCAGTTCTTC.

This clone was counted only a few times. V is TRBV2 and J is TRBJ1-2; 10 bases are shared with TRBD1. V lost 6 bases and J lost 8; bases outside the gene matches: 6. Germline CDR1 is SNHLY and CDR2 is FYNNEI. This CDR3 spans 13 amino acids. Here the CDR3 DNA reads TGTGCCAGCAGATCCGGGACAGGGGACGGCTACACCTTC. Protein: CASRSGTGDGYTF.

The sample holds a few counts of this clone. The V and J genes are TRBV28 and TRBJ1-4; TRBD1 agrees at 8 bases. Trimming removed 5 bases from V and 4 bases from J; junction bases left unmatched: 3. CDR1 and CDR2 from the germline V gene are MDHEN and SYDVKM. This CDR3 is built from 14 residues. This CDR3 is CASSPGGGNEKLFF. CDR3 DNA sequence: TGTGCCAGCAGTCCAGGGGGCGGTAATGAAAAACTGTTTTTT.

The chain couples TRBV6-4 to TRBJ1-4; TRBD1 matches at 7 bases. The CDR3 runs to 16 residues. V dropped 5 bases and J dropped 7; count of bases not matched to a gene: 13. Germline CDR1 and CDR2: MRHNA and SNTAGT. CDR3 in amino acids: CASSSGGQDGGEKLFF. DNA of the CDR3: TGTGCCAGCAGTTCAGGGGGACAAGACGGAGGTGAAAAACTGTTTTTT.

This clone was recorded a few times. This chain uses TRBV4-2 with TRBJ2-3; D may be TRBD1 (8 bases). Germline lookup yields CDR1 LGHNA and CDR2 YNFKEQ. Trimming removed 4 bases at V and 4 bases at J, with 15 bases between. The CDR3 contains 15 residues. CDR3 loop: CASSPDREGSDTQYF. CDR3 in DNA: TGTGCCAGCAGCCCGGACAGGGAGGGATCAGATACGCAGTATTTT.

The J gene is TRBJ2-1, the V gene TRBV6-1, with D maybe TRBD1 (6 bases). The germline V and J ends were trimmed by 8 bases and 5 bases, with 19 bases remaining between them. Germline loops: CDR1 MNHNS, CDR2 SASEGT. This CDR3 region has 15 residues. The CDR3 spells CASVRQVSHNNEQFF. In DNA form, the CDR3 reads TGTGCCAGCGTCCGACAGGTCAGCCATAACAATGAGCAGTTCTTC.

The sample holds many counts of this clone. The chain has TRBV25-1 and TRBJ2-3, with D perhaps assigned TRBD1 or TRBD2 (6 bases each). This CDR3 spans 14 amino acids. Per germline, CDR1 MGHDK and CDR2 SYGVNS. Trimming left V 4 bases short and J 3 bases short, with 11 bases between. CDR3: CASSARGGTDTQYF. Written as DNA, the CDR3 is TGTGCCAGCAGTGCCCGAGGGGGGACAGATACGCAGTATTTT.

The table lists this clone with a few counts. The chain combines TRBV5-1 with TRBJ2-5, with D maybe TRBD2 (5 bases). The CDR3 totals 14 residues. Germline V gene data show CDR1 as SGHRS and CDR2 as YFSETQ. Between the trimmed V and J ends, which lost 4 bases and 2 bases, there was a span of 12 bases. The CDR3 loop is CASSPGVGQETQYF. The CDR3 DNA is TGCGCCAGCAGCCCCGGGGTGGGGCAAGAGACCCAGTACTTC.

This clone came up a few times. The chain combines TRBV7-2 with TRBJ1-2, with 7 bases identical to TRBD1. The germline V gene encodes CDR1 SGHTA and CDR2 FQGNSA. V trimming: 3 bases; J trimming: 0 bases; junction bases outside the gene matches: 4. This CDR3 region has 15 residues. CDR3 loop: CASSLLTGANYGYTF. The CDR3 nucleotides read TGTGCCAGCAGCTTGTTAACAGGGGCTAACTATGGCTACACCTTC.

Many counts were recorded for this clone. V and J are TRBV5-5 and TRBJ2-1, with 8 bases identical to TRBD2. Germline CDR1 is SGHKS and CDR2 is YYEKEE (reference sequence). J lost 6 bases, V lost 0 bases, and 5 bases had no gene match. CDR3 length equals 15 residues. CDR3 DNA sequence: TGTGCCAGCAGCTTGGCGGGACTAGTCTTCAATGAGCAGTTCTTC. This gives the protein CASSLAGLVFNEQFF.

The V and J genes are TRBV19 and TRBJ2-7; no reliable D call. CDR1 and CDR2 (germline): LNHDA, SQIVND (reference sequence). The CDR3 length is 17 residues. The V end lost 4 bases, the J end lost 0 bases, and 19 bases lay between the germline ends. Here the CDR3 reads CASSKVLRTPISYEQYF. Written as DNA, the CDR3 is TGTGCCAGTAGTAAAGTCTTGCGGACCCCTATCTCCTACGAGCAGTACTTC.

The CDR3 DNA is TGCGCCAGCAGCCCCAATTTGAACACTGAAGCTTTCTTT. Translation: CASSPNLNTEAFF. This chain links TRBV5-1 with TRBJ1-1; D unresolved. The germline V and J ends were trimmed by 4 bases and 0 bases, with 7 bases remaining between them. In germline, CDR1 is SGHRS, CDR2 YFSETQ. The CDR3 covers 13 residues.

This rearrangement joins TRBV18 to TRBJ2-3; D ambiguous. Trimming stripped 3 bases from V and 5 bases from J, with 12 bases between. Germline V gene sequence: CDR1 KGHSH, CDR2 LQKENI. The CDR3 is made up of 14 amino acids. The CDR3: CASSPPLSRDTQYF. Written as DNA, the CDR3 is TGTGCCAGCTCACCCCCCCTTAGCCGAGATACGCAGTATTTT.

As to this clone: Additional DNA sequences in this sample encode the identical CDR3. The chain employs TRBV7-2 and TRBJ2-1; D possibly corresponds to TRBD1 (6 bases). V dropped 1 base and J dropped 1 base, with 8 bases sitting between them. Germline CDR1 SGHTA, CDR2 FQGNSA. CDR3 length equals 15 residues. Written as DNA, the CDR3 is TGTGCCAGCAGCTTAGAACAGGGTTCCTACAATGAGCAGTTCTTC. Its translation is CASSLEQGSYNEQFF.

The V gene is TRBV5-1, the J gene TRBJ2-7; 8 bases align to TRBD2. This CDR3 is 15 amino acids long. Losses at the gene ends were 0 bases for V and 3 bases for J; bases not matched to a gene: 5. Germline loops: CDR1 SGHRS, CDR2 YFSETQ. CDR3 in amino acids: CASSLAGTRVYEQYF. The CDR3 DNA reads as TGCGCCAGCAGCTTGGCCGGGACTAGGGTCTACGAGCAGTACTTC.

The gene calls are TRBV7-2 and TRBJ2-7, with 10 bases fitting TRBD1. V lost 2 bases to trimming and J lost 0 bases; unmatched junction nucleotides: 1. Germline loops: CDR1 SGHTA, CDR2 FQGNSA. The CDR3 covers 15 residues. CDR3 sequence: CASSLWDRGSYEQYF. CDR3 bases: TGTGCCAGCAGCTTATGGGACAGGGGCTCCTACGAGCAGTACTTC.

Only a few counts were recorded for this clone. V is TRBV5-4 and J is TRBJ2-5; weak D call: TRBD2 (6 bases). Germline V gives CDR1 SGHNT, CDR2 YYREEE (reference sequence). The CDR3 extends over 14 amino acids. V shed 4 bases and J shed 6 bases, with 16 bases lying between them. In DNA, the CDR3 is TGTGCCAGCAGCCAAGACCACGGGAGACAGACCCAGTACTTC. Its translation: CASSQDHGRQTQYF.

There are many counts of this clone. V gene TRBV7-2 combines with J gene TRBJ1-4, with 7 bases lining up with TRBD1. The CDR3 is made up of 18 amino acids. After removal of 5 bases from V and 5 bases from J, the junction contained 17 bases not matched to a gene. Germline CDR1 is SGHTA and CDR2 is FQGNSA. CDR3 sequence: CASSEGIRARDRNEKLFF. In nucleotides, the CDR3 is TGTGCCAGCAGCGAAGGAATAAGAGCCCGGGACAGAAATGAAAAACTGTTTTTT.

The V gene is TRBV11-2, the J gene TRBJ1-1; D gene uncertain. The germline V gene encodes CDR1 SGHAT and CDR2 FQNNGV. The CDR3 totals 13 residues. The V and J ends lost 1 base and 3 bases respectively, with 6 bases between them. CDR3 nucleotide sequence: TGTGCCAGCAGCTTAGTGCTGGACACTGAAGCTTTCTTT. Translated, it gives CASSLVLDTEAFF.

A few counts support this clone. The V call is TRBV7-2, the J call TRBJ2-7; TRBD1 is a possible D gene (6 bases). The germline V gene has CDR1 SGHTA and CDR2 FQGNSA. This CDR3 has 13 amino acids. Trimming left V 5 bases short and J 3 bases short, with 11 bases between. The CDR3 reads CASSNRVRYEQYF. DNA of the CDR3: TGTGCCAGCAGCAACAGGGTACGCTACGAGCAGTACTTC.